Listed below are T cell receptor beta chains from one sample, sequenced in a study of blood T cell repertoires in COVID-19. Profiling relied on immunoSEQ multiplex PCR, and the TCRdb table lists in-frame clones only, not all of them. The sample contains roughly 140,000 clones, roughly three quarters of which appear only once. Material for sequencing was peripheral blood. The receptor source for this set is a man in his fifties with active or convalescent COVID-19. Both conserved end residues are part of each CDR3.

J,V,CDR3
TRBJ2-2,TRBV29-1,CSVARTSSGELFF
TRBJ2-7,TRBV27,CASSPDATGLAGTYEQYF
TRBJ1-1,TRBV3-1/TRBV3-2,CASSQPGQFTEAFF
TRBJ2-2,TRBV6-6,CASRTGADTGELFF
TRBJ1-1,TRBV6-5,CASSYSGGLGNTEAFF
TRBJ2-7,TRBV19,CASSIKVREYEQYF
TRBJ2-7,TRBV5-1,CASSWEVGYEQYF
TRBJ2-1,TRBV27,CASSPTTVSKTSYNEQFF
TRBJ1-1,TRBV7-9,CASSSKAQGTLNTEAFF
TRBJ2-5,TRBV7-7,CASSLVPLAGEETQYF
TRBJ2-7,TRBV5-1,CASSLRYSGATYEQYF
TRBJ1-2,TRBV7-3,CASSRGQGEGYTF
TRBJ1-2,TRBV5-1,CASSFGGVEGYTF
TRBJ1-2,TRBV6-5,CASSYGSGTGAGGYTF
TRBJ2-3,TRBV28,CASRSGTSGGGWDTQYF
TRBJ2-5,TRBV6-5,CASSYGPASGETQYF
TRBJ2-1,TRBV28,CASRPTGDSYNEQFF
TRBJ2-3,TRBV6-5,CASNLAGPHTDTQYF
TRBJ2-2,TRBV19,CASSTGTGNTGELFF
TRBJ2-5,TRBV3-1/TRBV3-2,CASSQLGETQYF
TRBJ1-4,TRBV2,CASTPRAATNEKLFF
TRBJ2-2,TRBV11-3,CASSPGQEGGELFF
TRBJ2-1,TRBV4-2,CASSLSGTEGNEQFF
TRBJ2-5,TRBV13,CASSFGSQETQYF
TRBJ2-5,TRBV5-8,CASSPRLAPTRETQYF
TRBJ2-7,TRBV9,CASSVAGTGEAAYEQYF
TRBJ2-7,TRBV30,CAWTRDSYEQYF
TRBJ2-7,TRBV30,CAWDLGQVHYEQYF
TRBJ2-1,TRBV2,CARQRGGLYNEQFF
TRBJ2-1,TRBV7-9,CASSFRLAGAHEQFF
TRBJ1-1,TRBV5-1,CASSFDFRGTEAFF
TRBJ2-2,TRBV5-8,CASSLVGHLWNTGELFF
TRBJ2-7,TRBV7-2,CASRMSGTAQYEQYF
TRBJ2-7,TRBV15,CATSPTVSYEQYF
TRBJ2-7,TRBV19,CASTDRGQGSYEQYF
TRBJ2-3,TRBV24-1,CATSPDRPSTDTQYF
TRBJ2-5,TRBV4-2,CASSHGGAGGSEETQYF
TRBJ2-7,TRBV9,CASSLRGENYEQYF
TRBJ2-5,TRBV2,CASSEAALAGGETQYF
TRBJ2-3,TRBV13,CASSLGTSGSGSADTQYF
TRBJ1-3,TRBV7-8,CASSPRVSGNTIYF
TRBJ1-2,TRBV6-5,CASRTDPNYGYTF
TRBJ1-4,TRBV4-2,CASSHLTGPEKLFF
TRBJ1-1,TRBV14,CASSQEHRGVTEAFF
TRBJ2-1,TRBV27,CASSPTSNEQFF
TRBJ2-7,TRBV3-1/TRBV3-2,CASSPARLQFYEQYF
TRBJ2-2,TRBV28,CASSFMVGGRAGELFF
TRBJ2-2,TRBV5-1,CASSLVGPNTGELFF
TRBJ2-3,TRBV5-1,CASSPRAGQGHTQYF
TRBJ1-3,TRBV7-9,CASSRSQGWGNTIYF
TRBJ1-5,TRBV29-1,CSAAGTGLNQPQHF
TRBJ2-3,TRBV13,CASSASSGRVTDTQYF
TRBJ1-5,TRBV29-1,CSVGVAAGQPQHF